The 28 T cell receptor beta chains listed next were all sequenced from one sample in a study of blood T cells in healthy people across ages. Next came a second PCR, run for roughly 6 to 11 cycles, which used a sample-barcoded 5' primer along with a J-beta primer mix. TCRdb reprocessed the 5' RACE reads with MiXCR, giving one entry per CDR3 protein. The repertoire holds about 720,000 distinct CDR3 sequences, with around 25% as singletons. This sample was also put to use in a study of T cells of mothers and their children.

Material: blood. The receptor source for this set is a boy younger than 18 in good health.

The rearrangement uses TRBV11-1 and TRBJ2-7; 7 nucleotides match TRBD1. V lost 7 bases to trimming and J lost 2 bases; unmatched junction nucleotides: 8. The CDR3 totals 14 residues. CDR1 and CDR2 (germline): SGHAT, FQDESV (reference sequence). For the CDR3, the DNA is TGTGCCAGCAAGGGGGCAAACTCGCCCTACGAGCAGTACTTC. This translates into CASKGANSPYEQYF.

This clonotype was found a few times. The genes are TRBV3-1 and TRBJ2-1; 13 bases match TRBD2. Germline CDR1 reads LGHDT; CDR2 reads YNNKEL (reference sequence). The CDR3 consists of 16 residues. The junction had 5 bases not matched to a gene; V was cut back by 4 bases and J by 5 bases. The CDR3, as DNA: TGTGCCAGCAGCCCGACTAGCGGGAGGATCCACAATGAGCAGTTCTTC. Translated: CASSPTSGRIHNEQFF.

DNA of the CDR3: TGTGCCAGCAGCGCCGGAGGGGGCAATGAGCAGTTCTTC. Its translation is CASSAGGGNEQFF. The chain joins TRBV13 to TRBJ2-1; D tentatively fits TRBD1 or TRBD2 (6 bases each). CDR1 is PRHDT and CDR2 is FYEKMQ in the germline V gene (reference sequence). Trimming took off 5 bases at V and 6 bases at J, with 11 bases between the two ends. The CDR3 length is 13 residues.

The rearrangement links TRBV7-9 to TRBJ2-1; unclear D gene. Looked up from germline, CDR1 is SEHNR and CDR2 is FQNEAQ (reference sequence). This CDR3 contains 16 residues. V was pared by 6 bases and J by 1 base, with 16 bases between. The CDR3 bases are TGTGCCAGCAGTATTGACGGTGGAAATTCCTACAATGAGCAGTTCTTC. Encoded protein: CASSIDGGNSYNEQFF.

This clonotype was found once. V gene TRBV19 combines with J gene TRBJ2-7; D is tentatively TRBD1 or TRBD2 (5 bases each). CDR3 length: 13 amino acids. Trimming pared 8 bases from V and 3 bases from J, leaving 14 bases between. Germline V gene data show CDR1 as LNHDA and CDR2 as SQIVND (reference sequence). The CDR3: CASRPGPNYEQYF. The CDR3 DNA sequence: TGTGCCAGTCGCCCGGGGCCCAACTACGAGCAGTACTTC.

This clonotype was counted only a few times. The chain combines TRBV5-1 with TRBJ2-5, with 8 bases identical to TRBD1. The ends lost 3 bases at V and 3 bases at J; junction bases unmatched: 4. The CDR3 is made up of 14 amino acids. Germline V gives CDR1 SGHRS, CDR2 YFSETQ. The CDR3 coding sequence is TGCGCCAGCAGCTGGGGGACAGGTAAAGAGACCCAGTACTTC. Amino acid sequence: CASSWGTGKETQYF.

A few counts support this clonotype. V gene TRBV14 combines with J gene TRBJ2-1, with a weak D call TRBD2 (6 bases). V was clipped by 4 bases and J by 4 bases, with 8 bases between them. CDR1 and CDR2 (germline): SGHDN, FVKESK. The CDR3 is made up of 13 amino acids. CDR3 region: CASSRDLYNEQFF. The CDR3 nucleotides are TGTGCCAGCAGCCGGGACTTGTACAATGAGCAGTTCTTC.

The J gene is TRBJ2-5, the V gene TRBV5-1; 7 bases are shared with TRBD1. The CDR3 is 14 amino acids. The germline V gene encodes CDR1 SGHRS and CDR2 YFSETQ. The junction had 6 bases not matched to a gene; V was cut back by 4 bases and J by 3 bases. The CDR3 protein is CASSPQGVKETQYF. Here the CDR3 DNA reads TGCGCCAGCAGCCCTCAGGGGGTCAAAGAGACCCAGTACTTC. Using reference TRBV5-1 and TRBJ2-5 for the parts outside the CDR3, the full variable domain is KAGVTQTPRYLIKTRGQQVTLSCSPISGHRSVSWYQQTPGQGLQFLFEYFSETQRNKGNFPGRFSGRQFSNSRSEMNVSTLELGDSALYLCASSPQGVKETQYFGPGTRLLVL.

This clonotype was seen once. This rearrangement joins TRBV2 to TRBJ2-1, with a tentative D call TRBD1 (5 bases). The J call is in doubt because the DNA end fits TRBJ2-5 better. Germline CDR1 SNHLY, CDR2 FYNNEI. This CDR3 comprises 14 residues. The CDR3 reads CASRSGLAQETQYF. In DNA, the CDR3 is TGTGCCAGCAGATCAGGGTTGGCCCAAGAGACCCAGTACTTC.

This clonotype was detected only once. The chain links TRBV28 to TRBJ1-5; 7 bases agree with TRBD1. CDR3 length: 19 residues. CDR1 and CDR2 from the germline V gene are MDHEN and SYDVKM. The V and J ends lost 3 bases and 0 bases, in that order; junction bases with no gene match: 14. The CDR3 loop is CASSFWEPTGDYSNQPQHF. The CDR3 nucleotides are TGTGCCAGCAGTTTTTGGGAACCCACAGGGGATTATAGCAATCAGCCCCAGCATTTT.

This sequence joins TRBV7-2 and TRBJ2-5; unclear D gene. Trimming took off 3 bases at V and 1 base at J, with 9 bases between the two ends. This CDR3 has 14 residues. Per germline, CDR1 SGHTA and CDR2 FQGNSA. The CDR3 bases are TGTGCCAGCAGCTTTGATCTATCCCAAGAGACCCAGTACTTC. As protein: CASSFDLSQETQYF.

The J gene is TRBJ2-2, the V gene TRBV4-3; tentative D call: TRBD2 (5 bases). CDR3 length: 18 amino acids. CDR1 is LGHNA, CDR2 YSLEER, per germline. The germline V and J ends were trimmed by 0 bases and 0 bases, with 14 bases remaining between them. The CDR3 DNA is TGCGCCAGCAGCCAAGAGAGGGTCGAACAGTCGAACACCGGGGAGCTGTTTTTT. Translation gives CASSQERVEQSNTGELFF.

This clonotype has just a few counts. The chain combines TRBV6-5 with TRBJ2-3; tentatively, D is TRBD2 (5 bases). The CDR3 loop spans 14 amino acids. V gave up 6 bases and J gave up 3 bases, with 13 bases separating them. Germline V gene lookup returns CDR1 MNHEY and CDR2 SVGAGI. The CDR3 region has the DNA TGTGCCAGCAGCACCGAGCGAGGGACAGATACGCAGTATTTT. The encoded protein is CASSTERGTDTQYF.

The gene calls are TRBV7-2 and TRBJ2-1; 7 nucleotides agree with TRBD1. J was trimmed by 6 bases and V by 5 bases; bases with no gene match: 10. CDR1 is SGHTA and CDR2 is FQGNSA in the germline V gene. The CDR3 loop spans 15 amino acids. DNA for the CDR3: TGTGCCAGCAGCCCCACAGGGGTTCGGATCAATGAGCAGTTCTTC. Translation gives CASSPTGVRINEQFF.

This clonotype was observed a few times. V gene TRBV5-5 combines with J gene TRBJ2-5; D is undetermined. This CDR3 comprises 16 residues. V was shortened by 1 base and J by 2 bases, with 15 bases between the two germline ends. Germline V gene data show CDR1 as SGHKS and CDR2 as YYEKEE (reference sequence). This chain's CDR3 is CASSLPAVQEQETQYF. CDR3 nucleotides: TGTGCCAGCAGCTTGCCCGCGGTGCAGGAGCAAGAGACCCAGTACTTC. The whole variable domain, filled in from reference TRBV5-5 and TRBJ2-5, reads DAGVTQSPTHLIKTRGQQVTLRCSPISGHKSVSWYQQVLGQGPQFIFQYYEKEERGRGNFPDRFSARQFPNYSSELNVNALLLGDSALYLCASSLPAVQEQETQYFGPGTRLLVL.

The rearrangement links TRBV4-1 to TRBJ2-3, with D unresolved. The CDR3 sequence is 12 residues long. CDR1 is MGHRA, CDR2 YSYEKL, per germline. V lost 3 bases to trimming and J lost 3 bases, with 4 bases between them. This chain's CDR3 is CASSHHTDTQYF. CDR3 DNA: TGCGCCAGCAGCCATCATACAGATACGCAGTATTTT.

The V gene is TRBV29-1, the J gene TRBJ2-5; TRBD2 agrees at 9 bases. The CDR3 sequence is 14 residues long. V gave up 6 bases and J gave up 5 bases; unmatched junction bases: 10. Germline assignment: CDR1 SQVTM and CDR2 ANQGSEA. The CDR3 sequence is CSVQQSGRRETQYF. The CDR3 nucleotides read TGCAGCGTCCAGCAGAGCGGGAGGCGGGAGACCCAGTACTTC.

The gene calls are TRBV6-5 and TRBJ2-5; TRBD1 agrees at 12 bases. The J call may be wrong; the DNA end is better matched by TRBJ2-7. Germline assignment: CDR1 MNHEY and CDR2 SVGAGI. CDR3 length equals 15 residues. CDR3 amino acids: CASSYKGQGAYEQYF. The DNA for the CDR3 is TGTGCCAGCAGTTACAAGGGACAGGGGGCGTACGAGCAGTACTTC.

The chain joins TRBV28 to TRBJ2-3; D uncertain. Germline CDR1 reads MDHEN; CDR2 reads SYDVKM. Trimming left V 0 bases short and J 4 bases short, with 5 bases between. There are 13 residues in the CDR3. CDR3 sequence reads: CASSLWRADTQYF. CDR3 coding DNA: TGTGCCAGCAGTTTATGGAGAGCAGATACGCAGTATTTT.

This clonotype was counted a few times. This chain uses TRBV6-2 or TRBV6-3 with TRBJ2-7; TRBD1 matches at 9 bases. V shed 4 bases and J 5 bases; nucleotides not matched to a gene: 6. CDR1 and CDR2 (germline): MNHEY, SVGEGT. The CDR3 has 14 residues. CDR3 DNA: TGTGCCAGCAGTTCCGGGACAGGGTGGAACGAGCAGTACTTC. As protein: CASSSGTGWNEQYF.

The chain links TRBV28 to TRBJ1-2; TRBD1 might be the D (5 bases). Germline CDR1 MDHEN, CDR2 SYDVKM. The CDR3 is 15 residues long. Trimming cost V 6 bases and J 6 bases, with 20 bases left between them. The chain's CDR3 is CASSERTQVFDGYTF. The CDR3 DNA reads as TGTGCCAGCAGCGAACGGACACAAGTCTTCGATGGCTACACCTTC.

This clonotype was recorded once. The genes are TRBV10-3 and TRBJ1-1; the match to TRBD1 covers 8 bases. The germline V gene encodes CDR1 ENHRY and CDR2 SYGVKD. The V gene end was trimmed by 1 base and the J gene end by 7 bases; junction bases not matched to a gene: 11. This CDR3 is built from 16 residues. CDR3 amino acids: CAISELSLGQGDEAFF. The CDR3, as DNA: TGTGCCATCAGTGAGTTGAGTCTAGGACAGGGAGATGAAGCTTTCTTT.

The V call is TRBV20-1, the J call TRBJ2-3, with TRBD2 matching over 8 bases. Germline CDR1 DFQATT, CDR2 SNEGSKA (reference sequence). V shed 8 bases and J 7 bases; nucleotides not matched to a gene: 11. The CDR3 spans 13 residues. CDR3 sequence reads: CSHPRLASNTQYF. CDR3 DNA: TGCAGTCACCCGCGACTAGCGTCAAATACGCAGTATTTT.

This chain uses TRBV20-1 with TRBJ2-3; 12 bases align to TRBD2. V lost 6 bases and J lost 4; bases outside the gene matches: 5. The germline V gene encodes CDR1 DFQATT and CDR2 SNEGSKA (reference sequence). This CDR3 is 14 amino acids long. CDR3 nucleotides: TGCAGTGCGCGGACTAGCGGGGTACCAGATACGCAGTATTTT. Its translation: CSARTSGVPDTQYF.

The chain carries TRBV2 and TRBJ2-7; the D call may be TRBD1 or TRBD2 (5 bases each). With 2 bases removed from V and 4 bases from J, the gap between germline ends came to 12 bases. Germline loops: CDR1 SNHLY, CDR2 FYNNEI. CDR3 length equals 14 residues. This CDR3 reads CASSEWDGHYEQYF. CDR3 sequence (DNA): TGTGCCAGCAGTGAATGGGACGGACATTACGAGCAGTACTTC. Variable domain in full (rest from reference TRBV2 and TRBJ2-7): EPEVTQTPSHQVTQMGQEVILRCVPISNHLYFYWYRQILGQKVEFLVSFYNNEISEKSEIFDDQFSVERPDGSNFTLKIRSTKLEDSAMYFCASSEWDGHYEQYFGPGTRLTVT.

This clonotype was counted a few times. The CDR3 coding sequence is TGCGCCAGCAGCCCCGGGGCCGGGGGACTCAATCAGCCCCAGCATTTT. Translating it yields CASSPGAGGLNQPQHF. The V and J genes are TRBV5-1 and TRBJ1-5; D perhaps matches TRBD1 (5 bases). Per germline, CDR1 SGHRS and CDR2 YFSETQ. Trimming cost V 4 bases and J 3 bases, with 17 bases left between them. This CDR3 is built from 16 residues.

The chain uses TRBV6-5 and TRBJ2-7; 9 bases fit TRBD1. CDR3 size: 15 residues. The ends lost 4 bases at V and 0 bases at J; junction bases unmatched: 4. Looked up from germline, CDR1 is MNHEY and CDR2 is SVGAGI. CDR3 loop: CASSWGTGSSYEQYF. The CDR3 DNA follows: TGTGCCAGCAGTTGGGGGACAGGGAGCTCCTACGAGCAGTACTTC.

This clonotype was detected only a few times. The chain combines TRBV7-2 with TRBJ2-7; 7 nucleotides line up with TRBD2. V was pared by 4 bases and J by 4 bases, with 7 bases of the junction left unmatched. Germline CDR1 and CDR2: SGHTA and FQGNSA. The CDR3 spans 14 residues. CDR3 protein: CASSSSGTKYEQYF. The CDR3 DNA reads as TGTGCCAGCAGCTCCTCCGGGACTAAATACGAGCAGTACTTC.